These T cell receptor beta chains were read from a single sample in a study of tumor and adjacent non-tumor tissue in lung cancer. TCRdb used MiXCR to reprocess the multiplex PCR reads, holding one entry per CDR3 protein. Here the sample spans 100,000 to 150,000 distinct CDR3 sequences, over 65% being singletons. The material sequenced was lung tumor tissue. Every receptor here comes from a man younger than 40 with non-small cell lung cancer. CDR3s include the opening cysteine and the closing phenylalanine or tryptophan. D genes are given only for firm matches. Only some rows state a clone size, as once, few, many or a class for expanded clones.

v_gene: TRBV10-3
d_gene: .
abundance: many
j_gene: TRBJ1-1
CDR3aa: CAIREAVGLPEAFF
CDR3nt: TGTGCCATCAGGGAGGCAGTGGGGTTACCTGAAGCTTTCTTT

v_gene: TRBV24-1
d_gene: .
abundance: .
j_gene: TRBJ2-7
CDR3aa: CATRGPVPDRRDHYEQYF
CDR3nt: TGTGCCACCAGAGGTCCGGTTCCGGACAGACGGGATCACTACGAGCAGTACTTC

v_gene: TRBV19
d_gene: .
abundance: .
j_gene: TRBJ2-5
CDR3aa: CASSIGAGGGETQYF
CDR3nt: TGTGCCAGTAGTATAGGAGCAGGCGGTGGAGAGACCCAGTACTTC

v_gene: TRBV5-1
d_gene: TRBD1
abundance: few
j_gene: TRBJ1-1
CDR3aa: CASSATGYDTEAFF
CDR3nt: TGCGCCAGCAGCGCGACAGGGTACGACACTGAAGCTTTCTTT

v_gene: TRBV12-3/TRBV12-4
d_gene: .
abundance: many
j_gene: TRBJ1-3
CDR3aa: CASIGVFSGNTIYF
CDR3nt: TGTGCCAGCATCGGGGTGTTCTCTGGAAACACCATATATTTT

v_gene: TRBV29-1
d_gene: TRBD1
abundance: .
j_gene: TRBJ2-5
CDR3aa: CRGLGQGNGIATQYF
CDR3nt: TGCAGAGGGCTCGGACAGGGAAATGGAATTGCGACCCAGTACTTC

v_gene: TRBV6-2/TRBV6-3
d_gene: .
abundance: many
j_gene: TRBJ1-1
CDR3aa: CASSYTPNTEAFF
CDR3nt: TGTGCCAGCAGTTACACCCCGAACACTGAAGCTTTCTTT

v_gene: TRBV11-3
d_gene: .
abundance: .
j_gene: TRBJ2-2
CDR3aa: CASTLETGELFF
CDR3nt: TGTGCAAGCACCTTAGAAACCGGGGAGCTGTTTTTT

v_gene: TRBV11-3
d_gene: .
abundance: .
j_gene: TRBJ2-7
CDR3aa: CFSSPGFTYEQYF
CDR3nt: TGTTTCAGCAGCCCGGGGTTCACCTACGAGCAGTACTTC

v_gene: TRBV20-1
d_gene: .
abundance: .
j_gene: TRBJ2-7
CDR3aa: CSASPTGNSYEQYF
CDR3nt: TGCAGTGCTAGCCCAACAGGGAACTCCTACGAGCAGTACTTC

v_gene: TRBV11-2
d_gene: .
abundance: once
j_gene: TRBJ1-1
CDR3aa: CTSSATANAEAFF
CDR3nt: TGTACCAGCAGCGCTACAGCGAACGCCGAAGCTTTCTTT

v_gene: TRBV19
d_gene: TRBD2
abundance: .
j_gene: TRBJ2-7
CDR3aa: CASSLLAGVYEQYF
CDR3nt: TGTGCCAGTAGTCTCCTAGCGGGGGTCTACGAGCAGTACTTT

v_gene: TRBV20-1
d_gene: .
abundance: .
j_gene: TRBJ1-1
CDR3aa: CSVSKGSGAFF
CDR3nt: TGCAGTGTTAGTAAGGGATCTGGAGCTTTCTTT

v_gene: TRBV6-5
d_gene: .
abundance: .
j_gene: TRBJ2-7
CDR3aa: CASSYSRRTPVEQYF
CDR3nt: TGTGCCAGCAGTTACTCGAGGAGGACGCCTGTGGAGCAGTACTTC

v_gene: TRBV7-8
d_gene: .
abundance: .
j_gene: TRBJ1-5
CDR3aa: CASSLVPGTHQPQQF
CDR3nt: TGTGCCAGCAGCTTAGTGCCAGGGACCCATCAGCCCCAGCAATTT

v_gene: TRBV4-1
d_gene: .
abundance: .
j_gene: TRBJ1-1
CDR3aa: CASSQESTMNTGAFF
CDR3nt: TGCGCCAGCAGCCAAGAATCCACGATGAACACTGGAGCTTTCTTT

v_gene: TRBV11-2
d_gene: .
abundance: .
j_gene: TRBJ2-2
CDR3aa: CASSLGGARTWVLFF
CDR3nt: TGTGCCAGCAGCTTAGGAGGGGCGCGGACCTGGGTGCTGTTTTTT

v_gene: TRBV11-2
d_gene: .
abundance: once
j_gene: TRBJ2-7
CDR3aa: CANSSSSDSEQYF
CDR3nt: TGTGCCAACAGCTCATCCTCTGATTCCGAGCAGTACTTC

v_gene: TRBV29-1
d_gene: .
abundance: many
j_gene: TRBJ2-7
CDR3aa: CSAMDNYEQYF
CDR3nt: TGCAGCGCAATGGACAACTACGAGCAGTACTTC

v_gene: TRBV15
d_gene: .
abundance: few
j_gene: TRBJ1-5
CDR3aa: CATADGDQPQHF
CDR3nt: TGTGCCACCGCGGACGGTGATCAGCCCCAGCATTTT

v_gene: TRBV20-1
d_gene: .
abundance: many
j_gene: TRBJ2-4
CDR3aa: CSARDFAVDQYF
CDR3nt: TGCAGTGCTAGAGATTTTGCCGTGGACCAGTACTTC

v_gene: TRBV5-4
d_gene: TRBD1
abundance: .
j_gene: TRBJ1-2
CDR3aa: CASSSMTGSNYGYTF
CDR3nt: TGTGCCAGCAGCTCGATGACAGGGAGTAACTATGGCTACACCTTC

v_gene: TRBV6-5
d_gene: .
abundance: .
j_gene: TRBJ2-1
CDR3aa: CASSYSVRASGNEQFF
CDR3nt: TGTGCCAGCAGTTACAGTGTCCGAGCCTCGGGTAATGAGCAGTTCTTC

v_gene: TRBV3-1
d_gene: TRBD1
abundance: .
j_gene: TRBJ2-1
CDR3aa: CASSQPSQGALFF
CDR3nt: TGTGCCAGCAGCCAACCTTCACAGGGGGCCTTGTTCTTC

v_gene: TRBV6-5
d_gene: TRBD2
abundance: .
j_gene: TRBJ2-2
CDR3aa: CASNSGTTNTGELFF
CDR3nt: TGTGCCAGCAACTCCGGGACTACGAACACCGGGGAGCTGTTTTTT

v_gene: TRBV6-2/TRBV6-3
d_gene: .
abundance: many
j_gene: TRBJ2-3
CDR3aa: CASNDSGFSTDTQYF
CDR3nt: TGTGCCAGCAACGACAGTGGATTTAGCACAGATACGCAGTATTTT

v_gene: TRBV7-8
d_gene: .
abundance: .
j_gene: TRBJ2-3
CDR3aa: CVSSLVLIDTQYF
CDR3nt: TGTGTCAGCAGCTTAGTACTCATAGATACGCAGTATTTT

v_gene: TRBV10-3
d_gene: .
abundance: .
j_gene: TRBJ2-4
CDR3aa: CAISESAMSSKKNIQYF
CDR3nt: TGTGCCATCAGTGAGTCGGCTATGTCTAGTAAGAAAAACATTCAGTACTTC

v_gene: TRBV11-2
d_gene: TRBD1
abundance: .
j_gene: TRBJ1-1
CDR3aa: CAGSLGTGWNSEAFF
CDR3nt: TGTGCCGGCAGCTTAGGGACAGGATGGAACTCTGAAGCTTTCTTT

v_gene: TRBV7-9
d_gene: TRBD1
abundance: .
j_gene: TRBJ1-4
CDR3aa: CVSSSDREGPDEKLFF
CDR3nt: TGTGTCAGCAGCTCAGACAGGGAAGGGCCTGATGAAAAACTGTTTTTT

v_gene: TRBV12-3/TRBV12-4
d_gene: TRBD2
abundance: .
j_gene: TRBJ2-1
CDR3aa: CTSSYGGRANEQFF
CDR3nt: TGTACCAGCAGTTATGGCGGGAGGGCCAATGAACAGTTCTTC

v_gene: TRBV20-1
d_gene: .
abundance: .
j_gene: TRBJ2-2
CDR3aa: CSARIQRQGLAGELFF
CDR3nt: TGCAGTGCTAGAATTCAGAGGCAGGGTCTGGCCGGGGAGCTGTTTTTT

v_gene: TRBV20-1
d_gene: .
abundance: .
j_gene: TRBJ1-2
CDR3aa: CSTPSTGGVVKHYGYTF
CDR3nt: TGCAGTACGCCATCGACTGGTGGTGTCGTCAAGCACTATGGTTACACCTTC

v_gene: TRBV6-2/TRBV6-3
d_gene: .
abundance: .
j_gene: TRBJ2-3
CDR3aa: CASSYYFLTGATDTQYF
CDR3nt: TGTGCCAGCAGTTACTATTTCCTAACGGGGGCTACAGATACGCAGTATTTT

v_gene: TRBV6-6
d_gene: .
abundance: .
j_gene: TRBJ1-3
CDR3aa: CASSFHYHGNTIYF
CDR3nt: TGTGCCAGCAGTTTCCACTACCATGGAAACACCATATATTTT